The 20 T cell receptor beta chains below all came from one sample that was sequenced in a study of blood T cells in healthy people across ages. It was with a sample-barcoded 5' primer and a J-beta primer mix that a second PCR of roughly 7 to 12 cycles was run. TCRdb passed the 5' RACE reads through MiXCR, listing each CDR3 protein once. The sample has 780,000 or so distinct CDR3 sequences; more than 20% are singletons. The same specimen was also included in a second study, on T cells of mothers and their children.

The sample comprised blood. These receptors were obtained from a boy aged 10-17 years in good health.

This clonotype appeared many times. The gene calls are TRBV28 and TRBJ2-2, with D perhaps matching TRBD2 (7 bases). The germline V gene has CDR1 MDHEN and CDR2 SYDVKM. V lost 2 bases, J lost 5 bases, and 12 bases lay in between. This CDR3 region has 15 residues. The CDR3 loop is CASSLGGAGTGELFF. The CDR3 DNA is TGTGCCAGCAGTTTAGGGGGGGCTGGTACCGGGGAGCTGTTTTTT.

This chain uses TRBV28 with TRBJ2-1, with a possible D match to TRBD2 (5 bases). The germline V gene has CDR1 MDHEN and CDR2 SYDVKM. CDR3 length: 13 residues. The V gene lost 5 bases and the J gene lost 15 bases, with 20 bases spanning the gap. The CDR3 DNA reads TGTGCCAGCAGTCTAAGTGAGAGGGCCGGGTTGTTCTTC. Translating gives CASSLSERAGLFF.

In its sample, this clonotype was seen a few times. The chain recombines TRBV12-3 or TRBV12-4 with TRBJ1-6; the match to TRBD1 covers 7 bases. The CDR3 spans 15 residues. Trimming took 6 bases from V and 13 from J; bases not matched to a gene: 15. CDR3 amino acids: CASSPMSGGPYPLHF. CDR3 nucleotide sequence: TGTGCCAGCAGCCCAATGTCAGGGGGGCCGTATCCCCTCCACTTT.

This clonotype appeared a few times. The chain combines TRBV27 with TRBJ1-1, with unresolved D. This CDR3 comprises 13 residues. CDR1 MNHEY and CDR2 SMNVEV come from the germline V gene (reference sequence). V was clipped by 2 bases and J by 4 bases, with 8 bases between them. The CDR3: CASSLGIGTEAFF. CDR3 nucleotides: TGTGCCAGCAGTTTAGGGATAGGCACTGAAGCTTTCTTT.

This clonotype was found a few times. The chain links TRBV6-6 to TRBJ2-5; maybe TRBD2 (5 bases). Germline-derived CDR1 and CDR2 are MNHNY and SVGAGI (reference sequence). The CDR3 runs to 14 residues. Trimming took 2 bases from V and 2 from J, leaving 9 bases between them. The CDR3 region is CASSYVGVQETQYF. Written as DNA, the CDR3 is TGTGCCAGCAGTTACGTCGGGGTTCAAGAGACCCAGTACTTC.

The chain joins TRBV7-9 to TRBJ1-1; D call uncertain. In germline, CDR1 is SEHNR, CDR2 FQNEAQ (reference sequence). CDR3 size: 14 residues. Trimming left V 1 base short and J 0 bases short, with 6 bases between. The CDR3 sequence: CASSLGSMNTEAFF. CDR3 coding DNA: TGTGCCAGCAGCTTAGGCAGCATGAACACTGAAGCTTTCTTT. The whole variable domain, remainder taken from reference TRBV7-9 and TRBJ1-1, is DTGVSQNPRHKITKRGQNVTFRCDPISEHNRLYWYRQTLGQGPEFLTYFQNEAQLEKSRLLSDRFSAERPKGSFSTLEIQRTEQGDSAMYLCASSLGSMNTEAFFGQGTRLTVV.

In its sample, this clonotype was seen a few times. V gene TRBV5-1 combines with J gene TRBJ2-5; D ambiguous. V was clipped by 3 bases and J by 1 base, with 13 bases between them. The CDR3 runs 15 residues. The germline V gene has CDR1 SGHRS and CDR2 YFSETQ. CDR3 bases: TGCGCCAGCAGCTGGAGCACAGCATCCCAAGAGACCCAGTACTTC. It codes for CASSWSTASQETQYF. Complete variable domain (other parts from reference TRBV5-1 and TRBJ2-5): KAGVTQTPRYLIKTRGQQVTLSCSPISGHRSVSWYQQTPGQGLQFLFEYFSETQRNKGNFPGRFSGRQFSNSRSEMNVSTLELGDSALYLCASSWSTASQETQYFGPGTRLLVL.

This clonotype was detected a few times. The DNA for the CDR3 is TGTGCCAGCAGCAAAGTAACGGGTTCATCCTACGAGCAGTACTTC. This codes for CASSKVTGSSYEQYF. The chain recombines TRBV21-1 with TRBJ2-7. TRBV21-1 is given as a pseudogene. The CDR3 runs 15 residues.

The chain couples TRBV6-2 or TRBV6-3 to TRBJ1-2; D unclear. The V gene's germline CDR1 is MNHEY and CDR2 SVGEGT. This CDR3 comprises 11 residues. V gave up 2 bases and J gave up 12 bases, with 10 bases separating them. CDR3 sequence reads: CASSYGIGHTF. DNA of the CDR3: TGTGCCAGCAGTTACGGGATCGGCCACACCTTC.

V and J are TRBV10-3 and TRBJ2-7; 7 nucleotides match TRBD1. The CDR3 has 12 residues. Unmatched junction bases numbered 4, after V lost 4 bases and J lost 7 bases. The germline gives CDR1 ENHRY, CDR2 SYGVKD. The CDR3 is CAISGDSQEQYF. As DNA, the CDR3 is TGTGCCATCAGTGGGGACAGCCAGGAGCAGTACTTC.

This clonotype was observed a few times. The chain links TRBV21-1 to TRBJ2-5; the DNA was not used to check the table's D call, TRBD1. The J call is uncertain, as TRBJ2-7 better fits the DNA end. TRBV21-1 is a known pseudogene. The CDR3 runs 17 residues. DNA for the CDR3: TGTGCCAGCAGCAAAGCCTCAGAGCGACAGGGGTACGACGAGCAGTACTTC. As protein: CASSKASERQGYDEQYF.

This clonotype has a count of ten or more. The chain joins TRBV5-5 to TRBJ2-2; D not certain. This CDR3 has 13 amino acids. Germline V gene data show CDR1 as SGHKS and CDR2 as YYEKEE (reference sequence). The V and J ends lost 0 bases and 6 bases respectively, with 6 bases between them. CDR3 sequence reads: CASSLEWAGELFF. The CDR3 DNA follows: TGTGCCAGCAGCTTGGAGTGGGCCGGGGAGCTGTTTTTT.

The V gene is TRBV19, the J gene TRBJ1-3; D remains ambiguous. Per germline, CDR1 LNHDA and CDR2 SQIVND (reference sequence). Trimming shortened V by 10 bases and J by 0 bases, and 7 bases separated the two germline ends. This CDR3 spans 12 amino acids. The CDR3, as DNA: TGTGCCACACAAGTCTCTGGAAACACCATATATTTT. This encodes CATQVSGNTIYF.

This clonotype was counted a few times. This sequence joins TRBV11-2 and TRBJ1-1, with 9 bases lining up with TRBD1. From germline, CDR1 is SGHAT and CDR2 FQNNGV. This CDR3 spans 15 amino acids. Trimming took 5 bases from V and 3 from J; bases not matched to a gene: 7. CDR3 coding DNA: TGTGCCAGCAGCGTAACGACAGGGGGGTACACTGAAGCTTTCTTT. Its translation is CASSVTTGGYTEAFF.

This clonotype turned up a few times. The V call is TRBV4-3, the J call TRBJ1-1, with unresolved D. The CDR3 has 14 amino acids. V was trimmed by 3 bases and J by 0 bases, leaving 8 bases between them. Germline V lookup: CDR1 LGHNA, CDR2 YSLEER. Written as DNA, the CDR3 is TGCGCCAGCAGCCAGAGCGGTGTGAACACTGAAGCTTTCTTT. Residues: CASSQSGVNTEAFF.

This clonotype was counted only a few times. The chain combines TRBV12-3 or TRBV12-4 with TRBJ1-3; no reliable D call. This CDR3 has 15 residues. Trimming cost V 3 bases and J 2 bases, with 11 bases left between them. For the CDR3, the DNA is TGTGCCAGCAGTTTCGTCCCGGGGACTGGAAACACCATATATTTT. This encodes CASSFVPGTGNTIYF.

This clonotype was observed a few times. The chain joins TRBV4-3 to TRBJ2-5, with D unclear. The V and J ends lost 0 bases and 0 bases respectively, with 11 bases between them. This CDR3 comprises 16 residues. Germline V lookup: CDR1 LGHNA, CDR2 YSLEER. CDR3 coding DNA: TGCGCCAGCAGCCAAGATATTACCGAGTACCAAGAGACCCAGTACTTC. Encoded protein: CASSQDITEYQETQYF.

Only a few counts were recorded for this clonotype. This sequence joins TRBV29-1 and TRBJ2-1, with 10 bases lining up with TRBD1. The V gene's germline CDR1 is SQVTM and CDR2 ANQGSEA. The CDR3 totals 14 residues. The CDR3 loop reads CSGRTGGDLNEQFF. Written as DNA, the CDR3 is TGCAGTGGGCGGACAGGGGGTGATCTGAATGAGCAGTTCTTC.

The chain's CDR3 is CASSRGTASFGYGYTF. In DNA form, the CDR3 reads TGCGCCAGCAGCCGAGGGACAGCTTCCTTTGGCTATGGCTACACCTTC. The chain recombines TRBV4-3 with TRBJ1-2; 7 nucleotides align to TRBD1. This CDR3 has 16 amino acids. The germline CDR1 and CDR2 sequences are LGHNA and YSLEER. The J segment lost 4 bases and the V segment lost 4 bases, leaving 12 bases of the junction unmatched.

This clonotype has more than one count but fewer than ten. The chain is built from TRBV19 and TRBJ2-5; tentatively, D is TRBD2 (5 bases). The tail of the sequence fits TRBJ2-1 better, so the J call may be wrong. CDR3 length equals 13 residues. Germline V lookup: CDR1 LNHDA, CDR2 SQIVND (reference sequence). CDR3 loop: CASSSGLPNEQFF. The CDR3 region has the DNA TGTGCCAGTAGTAGCGGACTTCCCAATGAGCAGTTCTTC.